The 5 T cell receptor beta chains below were found in one sample sequenced in a study of somatic mutations in cytotoxic T cells in rheumatoid arthritis. Repertoires were generated with immunoSEQ multiplex PCR, while TCRdb's copy carries only in-frame clones and drops some. The table lists about 7,100 clones, over 75% of them singletons. Sequenced: CD8+ T cells sorted from blood. These receptors were taken from an adult with rheumatoid arthritis.

The V call is TRBV28, the J call TRBJ2-2; TRBD1 matches at 9 bases. CDR3 length: 16 residues. J lost 4 bases, V lost 2 bases, and 5 bases had no gene match. The germline gives CDR1 MDHEN, CDR2 SYDVKM. For the CDR3, the DNA is TGTGCCAGCAGTTTAGAGGGACAGGGAACCACCGGGGAGCTGTTTTTT. Its protein product is CASSLEGQGTTGELFF.

The chain joins TRBV27 to TRBJ2-3; TRBD2 might be the D (5 bases). The CDR3 is 15 residues long. Germline CDR1 and CDR2: MNHEY and SMNVEV (reference sequence). With 0 bases removed from V and 4 bases from J, the gap between germline ends came to 11 bases. CDR3 nucleotides: TGTGCCAGCAGTTTATCCGGAGGTAGGGCAGATACGCAGTATTTT. Protein sequence: CASSLSGGRADTQYF.

This clone came up once. The chain joins TRBV9 to TRBJ2-5; 13 nucleotides match TRBD2. This CDR3 spans 16 amino acids. Germline-derived CDR1 and CDR2 are SGDLS and YYNGEE. Unmatched junction bases numbered 5, after V lost 4 bases and J lost 2 bases. This chain's CDR3 is CASSPRTSGGQETQYF. In nucleotides, the CDR3 is TGTGCCAGCAGCCCACGGACTAGCGGGGGTCAAGAGACCCAGTACTTC.

This clone was counted between two and nine times. The V gene is TRBV4-2, the J gene TRBJ1-5, with 8 bases identical to TRBD1. The V and J ends lost 0 bases and 8 bases, in that order; junction bases with no gene match: 6. The CDR3 runs 15 residues. CDR1 LGHNA and CDR2 YNFKEQ come from the germline V gene. CDR3 sequence: CASSQEGQGGEPQHF. CDR3 nucleotide sequence: TGTGCCAGCAGCCAAGAAGGACAGGGAGGGGAGCCCCAGCATTTT.

This clone is a singleton in its sample. The chain is built from TRBV11-3 and TRBJ2-1; D may match TRBD1 or TRBD2 (5 bases each). Germline CDR1 and CDR2: SGHNT and YENEEA. Trimming stripped 4 bases from V and 7 bases from J, with 11 bases between. The CDR3 has 13 amino acids. The CDR3 nucleotides are TGTGCCAGCAGCTCTGGCAGGGAGAATGAGCAGTTCTTC. This codes for CASSSGRENEQFF.